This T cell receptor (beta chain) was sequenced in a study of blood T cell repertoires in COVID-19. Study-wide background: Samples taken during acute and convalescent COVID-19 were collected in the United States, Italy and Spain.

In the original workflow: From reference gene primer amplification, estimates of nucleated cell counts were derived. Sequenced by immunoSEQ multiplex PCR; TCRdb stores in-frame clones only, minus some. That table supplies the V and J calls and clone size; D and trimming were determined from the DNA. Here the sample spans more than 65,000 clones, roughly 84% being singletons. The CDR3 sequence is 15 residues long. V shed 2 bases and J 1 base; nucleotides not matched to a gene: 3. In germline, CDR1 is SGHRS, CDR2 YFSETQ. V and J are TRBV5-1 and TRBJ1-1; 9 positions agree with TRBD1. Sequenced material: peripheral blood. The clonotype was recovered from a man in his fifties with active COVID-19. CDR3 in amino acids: CASSFTGQGNTEAFF. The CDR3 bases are TGCGCCAGCAGCTTCACGGGACAGGGGAACACTGAAGCTTTCTTT.